This entry features one TCR beta chain sequence. The antigen is not known. With 60 Vbeta and 13 Jbeta primers, the PCR was carried out. TCRdb keeps only in-frame clones here, not all; method: immunoSEQ multiplex PCR. The sample holds about 120,000 clones, 80% seen once. The sample is drawn from a study of cytomegalovirus exposure and HLA in healthy donors. Findings and caveats of the study: Most TCR sequences showed up rarely, but some public TCRs showed up in many donors. For presence/absence analyses, sequencing depth was assumed to be roughly uniform across donors. It has been reported that TCR beta sequences accurately predicted the HLA-A and HLA-B alleles of most subjects.

The sequenced sample was PBMCs. The source is a female donor in good health and CMV-seropositive.

The CDR3 coding sequence is TGCGCCAGCAGTGAGTCTAGGGGTATAAACACAGATACGCAGTATTTT. This encodes CASSESRGINTDTQYF. The J gene is TRBJ2-3, the V gene TRBV10-1, with D tentatively TRBD1 (5 bases). Germline V gene sequence: CDR1 WNHNN, CDR2 SYGVQD (reference sequence). Deletions cut 0 bases from V and 2 bases from J, with 12 bases between. The CDR3 sequence is 16 residues long.